The 23 T cell receptor beta chains in this list originate from one sample, sequenced in a study of cytomegalovirus exposure and HLA in healthy donors. PCR used 60 Vbeta primers and 13 Jbeta primers. The method was immunoSEQ multiplex PCR; TCRdb's version includes in-frame clones alone and lacks a portion of them. There are about 200,000 clones in the sample; 60% to 80% occur only once, and approximately 2% lies in the top ten. What was sequenced was PBMCs. All receptors derive from a woman aged 25 to 39 in good health and CMV-seropositive.

The chain couples TRBV5-4 to TRBJ1-1, with D possibly matching TRBD1 (5 bases). V lost 5 bases and J lost 5, with 19 bases in between. CDR3 length: 15 residues. From germline, CDR1 is SGHNT and CDR2 YYREEE (reference sequence). Written as DNA, the CDR3 is TGTGCCAGCAGTCCAAGGGCGGACCGGGGGACTGAAGCTTTCTTT. It translates to CASSPRADRGTEAFF.

The V gene is TRBV6-1, the J gene TRBJ2-3; maybe TRBD1 (6 bases). CDR3 length: 14 amino acids. V dropped 7 bases and J dropped 5 bases, with 16 bases sitting between them. Germline CDR1 and CDR2: MNHNS and SASEGT. The DNA for the CDR3 is TGTGCCAGCATTGAGGAGAACAGGGTAGATACGCAGTATTTT. Translating it yields CASIEENRVDTQYF.

The chain has TRBV10-2 and TRBJ2-1, with 11 bases identical to TRBD2. J lost 7 bases, V lost 4 bases, and 18 bases had no gene match. The length of the CDR3 is 19 residues. Germline CDR1 is WSHSY and CDR2 is SAAADI. This CDR3 reads CASSGLGSGGAVVQNEQFF. The CDR3 bases are TGCGCCAGCAGTGGCCTGGGTAGCGGGGGGGCGGTGGTACAGAATGAGCAGTTCTTC.

The DNA of the CDR3 is TGTGCCAGCAGCTCCGGGGGGGAGCAGTACTTC. The encoded protein is CASSSGGEQYF. V and J are TRBV7-2 and TRBJ2-7, with 7 bases fitting TRBD2. Trimming at V came to 4 bases and at J to 7 bases, leaving 1 base not matched to a gene. The CDR3 totals 11 residues. Per the germline V gene, CDR1 is SGHTA and CDR2 is FQGNSA.

The chain employs TRBV9 and TRBJ2-1; D is unresolved. Germline CDR1 and CDR2: SGDLS and YYNGEE. The V end was cut by 0 bases, the J end by 9 bases, with 10 bases between. The CDR3 extends over 13 amino acids. DNA for the CDR3: TGTGCCAGCAGCGTAGTCAGTAACAGTGAGCAGTTCTTC. Residues: CASSVVSNSEQFF.

V usage is TRBV19 and J usage is TRBJ2-1; D may be TRBD1 (6 bases). Looked up from germline, CDR1 is LNHDA and CDR2 is SQIVND (reference sequence). The length of the CDR3 is 13 residues. V shed 3 bases and J shed 6 bases, with 9 bases lying between them. CDR3 protein: CASSIGTLNEQFF. The CDR3 DNA is TGTGCCAGTAGTATTGGGACACTCAATGAGCAGTTCTTC. Looking up the rest from reference TRBV19 and TRBJ2-1 gives the full variable domain: DGGITQSPKYLFRKEGQNVTLSCEQNLNHDAMYWYRQDPGQGLRLIYYSQIVNDFQKGDIAEGYSVSREKKESFPLTVTSAQKNPTAFYLCASSIGTLNEQFFGPGTRLTVL.

Only one count was recorded for this clone. The chain carries TRBV2 and TRBJ1-1; tentative D call: TRBD1 (5 bases). Trimming removed 7 bases at V and 4 bases at J, with 16 bases between. Germline CDR1 SNHLY, CDR2 FYNNEI. The CDR3 runs to 14 residues. The CDR3 spells CASTPIVGGTEAFF. CDR3 DNA: TGTGCCAGCACCCCAATCGTGGGGGGCACTGAAGCTTTCTTT.

The chain has TRBV4-3 and TRBJ2-7; D possibly corresponds to TRBD1 (5 bases). Trimming stripped 3 bases from V and 5 bases from J, with 11 bases between. CDR1 LGHNA and CDR2 YSLEER come from the germline V gene. This CDR3 is 13 amino acids long. The CDR3 DNA reads as TGCGCCAGCAGCCATGCAAGGGGCGACGAGCAGTACTTC. Translation gives CASSHARGDEQYF.

This clone has only one observation. The rearrangement links TRBV5-1 to TRBJ2-7; TRBD2 agrees at 8 bases. This CDR3 has 19 amino acids. In germline, CDR1 is SGHRS, CDR2 YFSETQ. J gave up 0 bases and V 1 base, and 15 bases lay outside the gene matches. As DNA, the CDR3 is TGCGCCAGCAGCTTGTCCGGGGGGCGAGCGGGGGACTACTCCTACGAGCAGTACTTC. Amino acid sequence: CASSLSGGRAGDYSYEQYF. Based on the CDR3 plus reference TRBV5-1 and TRBJ2-7, the full variable domain is KAGVTQTPRYLIKTRGQQVTLSCSPISGHRSVSWYQQTPGQGLQFLFEYFSETQRNKGNFPGRFSGRQFSNSRSEMNVSTLELGDSALYLCASSLSGGRAGDYSYEQYFGPGTRLTVT.

J is TRBJ2-6 and V is TRBV9, with TRBD1 identical over 7 bases. The CDR3 runs 14 residues. V gave up 7 bases and J gave up 4 bases; unmatched junction bases: 5. In germline, CDR1 is SGDLS, CDR2 YYNGEE. The CDR3: CASGQGGGANVLTF. CDR3 coding DNA: TGTGCCAGCGGTCAAGGGGGCGGGGCCAACGTCCTGACTTTC.

J is TRBJ1-2 and V is TRBV28, with 7 bases identical to TRBD1. J gave up 4 bases and V 7 bases, and 6 bases lay outside the gene matches. The CDR3 runs 13 residues. Germline lookup yields CDR1 MDHEN and CDR2 SYDVKM. In DNA form, the CDR3 reads TGTGCCAGCACCTCCGGGACAGCCTATGGCTACACCTTC. It specifies CASTSGTAYGYTF.

V and J are TRBV5-4 and TRBJ2-5; 13 bases fit TRBD2. The germline gives CDR1 SGHNT, CDR2 YYREEE (reference sequence). V gave up 5 bases and J gave up 5 bases; unmatched junction bases: 3. The CDR3 runs to 14 residues. CDR3 sequence reads: CASRLAGGRETQYF. The CDR3 DNA sequence: TGTGCCAGCAGACTAGCGGGAGGGCGTGAGACCCAGTACTTC.

This chain joins TRBV20-1 and TRBJ1-2; 8 bases are shared with TRBD1. V was clipped by 6 bases and J by 8 bases; unmatched bases: 5. CDR1 DFQATT and CDR2 SNEGSKA come from the germline V gene (reference sequence). The CDR3 sequence is 11 residues long. The CDR3 nucleotides read TGCAGTGCGCCCGGGACAGGAGGCTACACCTTC. Its protein product is CSAPGTGGYTF.

The rearrangement joins TRBV27 to TRBJ2-2; tentative D call: TRBD1 (5 bases). Trimming took 10 bases from V and 6 from J, leaving 18 bases between them. This CDR3 has 14 residues. Germline V lookup: CDR1 MNHEY, CDR2 SMNVEV (reference sequence). DNA of the CDR3: TGTGCCACCAAAGACAGAGCACACGCCGGGGAGCTGTTTTTT. It encodes CATKDRAHAGELFF.

The chain recombines TRBV25-1 with TRBJ1-5; TRBD1 matches at 9 bases. V shed 8 bases, J shed 10 bases, and the junction held 9 bases outside the gene matches. The germline V gene encodes CDR1 MGHDK and CDR2 SYGVNS. The CDR3 has 13 residues. The CDR3 reads CASLGQGSLPQHF. The CDR3 nucleotides read TGTGCCAGCCTGGGACAGGGCTCTCTACCCCAGCATTTT.

This chain connects TRBV27 to TRBJ2-7; TRBD1 might be the D (6 bases). The germline V and J ends were trimmed by 10 bases and 4 bases, with 20 bases remaining between them. This CDR3 spans 14 amino acids. Germline CDR1 MNHEY, CDR2 SMNVEV (reference sequence). CDR3 bases: TGTGCCACTCGCCCCCGGACAGCCATATACGAGCAGTACTTC. This codes for CATRPRTAIYEQYF.

The sample holds one count of this clone. The genes are TRBV30 and TRBJ2-2; 11 nucleotides align to TRBD1. This CDR3 contains 14 residues. The germline CDR1 and CDR2 sequences are GTSNPN and SVGIG (reference sequence). V gave up 5 bases and J gave up 5 bases; unmatched junction bases: 4. In nucleotides, the CDR3 is TGTGCCTGGGGGACAGGGGGATGGACCGGGGAGCTGTTTTTT. It codes for CAWGTGGWTGELFF.

The chain links TRBV7-2 to TRBJ1-4; 10 bases line up with TRBD1. CDR1 SGHTA and CDR2 FQGNSA come from the germline V gene. Losses at the gene ends were 5 bases for V and 8 bases for J; bases not matched to a gene: 5. The CDR3 contains 14 residues. The CDR3 here is CASSRQGAGEKLFF. As DNA, the CDR3 is TGTGCCAGCAGCCGACAGGGGGCAGGCGAAAAACTGTTTTTT.

The genes are TRBV5-8 and TRBJ2-3, with 9 bases that match TRBD2. This CDR3 comprises 17 residues. From germline, CDR1 is SGHTS and CDR2 YDEGEE. After removal of 0 bases from V and 2 bases from J, the junction contained 7 bases not matched to a gene. The chain's CDR3 is CASSLGAGGSSTDTQYF. The CDR3 DNA is TGTGCCAGCAGCTTGGGTGCGGGAGGGTCCTCCACAGATACGCAGTATTTT. Combining the CDR3 with reference TRBV5-8 and TRBJ2-3 gives the whole variable domain EAGVTQSPTHLIKTRGQQATLRCSPISGHTSVYWYQQALGLGLQFLLWYDEGEERNRGNFPPRFSGRQFPNYSSELNVNALELEDSALYLCASSLGAGGSSTDTQYFGPGTRLTVL.

This clone was seen only a few times. The chain links TRBV5-5 to TRBJ2-7; D possibly corresponds to TRBD1 (5 bases). Germline V gene sequence: CDR1 SGHKS, CDR2 YYEKEE (reference sequence). The V gene lost 4 bases and the J gene lost 6 bases, with 17 bases spanning the gap. The length of the CDR3 is 14 residues. The CDR3 reads CASSTQLGPGEQYF. In DNA form, the CDR3 reads TGTGCCAGCAGCACCCAGTTGGGGCCGGGCGAGCAGTACTTC.

The chain's CDR3 is CASSQDLNRGYEQYF. Written as DNA, the CDR3 is TGCGCCAGCAGCCAAGATCTAAACAGGGGCTACGAGCAGTACTTC. V gene TRBV4-3 combines with J gene TRBJ2-7; 7 bases align to TRBD1. V dropped 0 bases and J dropped 3; count of bases not matched to a gene: 5. Germline V gives CDR1 LGHNA, CDR2 YSLEER. The CDR3 is 15 amino acids.

The rearrangement joins TRBV7-6 to TRBJ2-5; possible D gene TRBD1, 5 bases. The V gene's germline CDR1 is SGHVS and CDR2 FNYEAQ. The V gene lost 5 bases and the J gene lost 7 bases, with 17 bases spanning the gap. This CDR3 is built from 14 residues. CDR3 residues: CASSPSVGDGTQYF. The CDR3 DNA is TGTGCCAGCAGCCCAAGTGTAGGGGATGGGACCCAGTACTTC.

This chain uses TRBV28 with TRBJ2-2; a weak D match, TRBD1 (5 bases). Germline loops: CDR1 MDHEN, CDR2 SYDVKM. This CDR3 spans 16 amino acids. Trimming shortened V by 7 bases and J by 4 bases, and 19 bases separated the two germline ends. The CDR3 bases are TGTGCCAGCACCCTCCGCGACAGAGTTATCACCGGGGAGCTGTTTTTT. It encodes CASTLRDRVITGELFF.